Sequencing of this T cell receptor (beta chain) was carried out in a study of cytomegalovirus exposure and HLA in healthy donors. About the research overall: Findings of an earlier analysis included 117 million unique TCR beta sequences from roughly 200 million T cells. Whole-study findings and limits: Analyzed later, most CMV-associated TCR beta chains appeared HLA-restricted. In a later analysis, parvovirus B19, influenza, CMV and Epstein-Barr virus appeared linked to several top co-occurrence clusters.

This PCR relied on a set of 60 Vbeta primers and 13 Jbeta primers. Using immunoSEQ multiplex PCR, the repertoire was profiled, and TCRdb retains in-frame clones only, with some absent. The repertoire consists of about 120,000 clones, with 9.5% occurring once and the leading ten covering 3%. In this sample, this clone turned up a few times. Its antigen is unknown. The CDR3 runs 16 residues. The V segment lost 3 bases and the J segment 5 bases; nucleotides outside the gene matches: 10. Germline V gene sequence: CDR1 SGHRS, CDR2 YFSETQ. This sequence originates from a man between 25 and 39 years old in good health and CMV-seronegative. The sequencing sample was made of PBMCs. V usage is TRBV5-1 and J usage is TRBJ1-1, with 10 bases matching TRBD1. The CDR3 nucleotides read TGCGCCAGCAGCTCGCCCGGGACAGGGGTTTCGACTGAAGCTTTCTTT. This encodes CASSSPGTGVSTEAFF.